The sequence of this T cell receptor (beta chain) was determined in a study of blood T cell repertoires in COVID-19. Overall study: Samples of COVID-19 (acute and convalescent) were obtained from the United States, Italy and Spain. Sample material is recorded as cDNA or gDNA derived from T cells, B-cell-depleted T cells, or PBMCs.

The CDR3 is made up of 17 amino acids. CDR1 is LGHDT and CDR2 is YNNKEL in the germline V gene (reference sequence). V dropped 4 bases and J dropped 1 base, with 19 bases sitting between them. Enrolled during active infection, Seattle patients were then followed longitudinally. Per the original methods: Amplification from reference gene primers served as the basis for estimated nucleated cell counts. The method was immunoSEQ multiplex PCR; TCRdb's version includes in-frame clones alone and lacks a portion of them. The DNA was the basis for D and trimming; V, J and clone size are from that table. The data contain roughly 230,000 clones, 90% of them singletons.

The sample comprised peripheral blood. The sequence was collected from an older woman with COVID-19, enrolled during active disease. V is TRBV3-1 (or the pseudogene TRBV3-2) and J is TRBJ1-1; the D gene is possibly TRBD1 (5 bases). The CDR3 DNA follows: TGTGCCAGCAGCCCGCCAGTGGGGCCCGGGGGGAACACTGAAGCTTTCTTT. As protein: CASSPPVGPGGNTEAFF.